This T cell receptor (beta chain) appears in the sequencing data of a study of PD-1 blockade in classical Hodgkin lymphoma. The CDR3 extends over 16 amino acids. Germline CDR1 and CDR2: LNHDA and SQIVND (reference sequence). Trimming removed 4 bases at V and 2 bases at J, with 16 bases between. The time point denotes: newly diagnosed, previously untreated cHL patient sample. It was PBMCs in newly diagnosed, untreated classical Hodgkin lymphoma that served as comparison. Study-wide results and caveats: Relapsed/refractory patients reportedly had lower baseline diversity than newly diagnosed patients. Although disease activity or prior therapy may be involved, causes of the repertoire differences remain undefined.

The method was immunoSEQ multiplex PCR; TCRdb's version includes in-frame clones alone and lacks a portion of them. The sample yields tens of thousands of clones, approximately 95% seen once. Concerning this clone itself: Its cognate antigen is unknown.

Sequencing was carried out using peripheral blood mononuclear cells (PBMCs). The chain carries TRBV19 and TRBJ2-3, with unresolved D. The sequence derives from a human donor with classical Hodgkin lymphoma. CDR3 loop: CASSKRRTGFTDTQYF. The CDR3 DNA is TGTGCCAGTAGTAAGAGGCGGACCGGGTTCACAGATACGCAGTATTTT.